This TCR beta chain appears in the sequencing data of a study of shared clonotypes between healthy human individuals (dated by TCRdb to the early 2020s). Notes on the research overall: The cohort comprised a couple of women and three men aged 18 to 49 years. For each donor, three plates each were used for CD4 naive and CD4 memory, two plates were used for CD8 naive, and one plate was used for CD8 memory. To estimate repertoire size and how much clonotypes are shared between individuals, the study performed deep sequencing of blood TCR repertoires from about 5 healthy adults. Libraries were prepared and TCR repertoires were sequenced by different laboratories using diverse techniques, in order to increase sequencing depth and limit assay-specific biases. Each donor's leukapheresis produced roughly between about 0.9 and 9.5 billion PBMCs.

The donors were healthy, HIV-negative adults with no recently reported acute infections or vaccinations. Every donor was a Caucasian adult residing in Nashville, Tennessee, USA. CD4+ T cells were enriched by magnetic negative selection; naive cells were then positively selected on CD45RA, and the negative fraction formed the memory subset. Blood was collected by leukapheresis, and PBMCs were isolated by Ficoll-Histopaque density gradient centrifugation and then cryopreserved in liquid nitrogen vapor phase. Analytical flow cytometry was used to check the purity and quantity of every magnetically sorted T cell population. Genomic DNA was isolated from every sorted fraction and measured by UV absorbance on a Nanodrop 2000c. About this clone: Its antigen is unknown. No base quality values were provided; no much bigger clone lies one nucleotide off.

Per the germline V gene, ENHRY is the CDR1 and SYGVKD is the CDR2. CDR3 length: 15 amino acids, cysteine to phenylalanine. The sequence is cut down to CDR3 DNA, 45 bases in frame from base 1. V is cut back by 8 bases and J by 4 bases, with 11 bases in the junction unmatched. Using the deep immunoSEQ assay, multiplex PCR amplified TCR CDR3 regions from genomic DNA. Extracted genomic DNA from each cell subset was spread evenly across all wells of several immunoSEQ 96-well plates, with each plate serving as a replicate. For sorted subsets, roughly 190 ng of genomic DNA, equivalent to around 31,000 T cell genomes, went into each replicate PCR. Purified libraries were measured with a Qubit 3.0 fluorometer, size-checked on a Bioanalyzer 2100, and measured again with the KAPA Library Quantification kit. Every immunoSEQ 96-well plate was sequenced on a dedicated single-read 150-cycle Illumina NextSeq 550 flow cell. The study's processing was this. Because the immunoSEQ output held only junctional sequences and lacked quality scores, the filtering could not match the filtering applied to full-length reads. To assign V/J genes and CDR3, sequences were annotated using PyIR, a Python wrapper for IgBLAST v1.9, with IMGT germline references. Any read was removed if the V/J assignment was weak (E-value above 1e-6), the CDR3 was missing, or the read contained stop codons, out-of-frame junctions, or ambiguous translated residues. V3J clonotypes were defined as sequences sharing an identical inferred V gene, J gene, and CDR3 amino acid sequence. To compute the percentage overlap between repertoires, the number of shared unique clonotypes was divided by the size of the smaller repertoire. Richness of each repertoire was evaluated using RTK rarefaction, the Chao1 estimator, and Recon v2.1 estimates of unobserved clonotypes. For all TCRbeta clonotypes obtained by the gDNA method from several donors, generation probabilities were computed with OLGA. TCRdb limited this immuneACCESS table to in-frame rearrangements with V and J called. A share of clones is missing; checked studies link under half to unresolved V genes, and the rest is unexplained. V and J calls and clone size are copied from that table; D and trimming were computed from the DNA. The sample table lists about 2 million clones, around 95% of them with a count of one. The biggest ten clones account for 0.13% of the sample.

The paper as a whole reports these results and caveats: Roughly 5% of naive CD4, 3.5% of naive CD8, 2.3% of memory CD4, and more than 0.35% of memory CD8 clonotypes were shared across several donors. Based on pairwise subsampling, the degree of clonotype sharing among donors was expected to be affected by sequencing depth. The small number of donors limited the genetic and exposure-history diversity represented. Clonotypes shared by all four sorted-subset donors showed higher generation probabilities than non-shared clonotypes. Naive subsets generally had larger estimated clonotype richness than memory subsets did. Only blood was sampled, and tissue TCR repertoires likely differ from those in blood. Even with the large sequencing depth, rarefaction of the sorted-subset datasets indicated that sequencing was incomplete.

The chain was built from TRBV10-3 and TRBJ1-1, with 9 middle bases fitting TRBD1. This clonotype was obtained from a man aged 18 to 30 in good health. What was sequenced was naive CD4+ T cells sorted from blood. The cell subset or site label on this specimen signifies: CD45RA+ positively selected. This receptor has the CDR3 CAIRPGTGSGTEAFF. The nucleotide sequence reads TGTGCCATCCGTCCCGGGACAGGGTCTGGCACTGAAGCTTTCTTT.